Reported below is one TCR beta chain. Trimming shortened V by 1 base and J by 0 bases, and 3 bases separated the two germline ends. Germline V gives CDR1 MNHNS, CDR2 SASEGT. The length of the CDR3 is 13 residues. This entry comes from a study of blood T cell repertoires in COVID-19. Study-wide background: COVID-19 samples collected from the United States, Italy and Spain covered acute and convalescent phases. Sources were T cells, B-cell-depleted T cells, or PBMCs; the material itself was cDNA or gDNA.

How the authors handled the data: Reference gene primer amplification in the assay estimated nucleated cell counts. Profiling relied on immunoSEQ multiplex PCR, and the TCRdb table lists in-frame clones only, not all of them. V and J calls and clone size are given by that table; D and trimming were obtained from the DNA. The data hold about 140,000 clones, with roughly 85% observed a single time. Everyone who took part was 18 to 89 years old, and they came from about two dozen US areas. The rearrangement joins TRBV6-1 to TRBJ2-5; D gene uncertain. The sequence was obtained from a man aged 45-65 years who had recovered from COVID-19. Sequenced material: PBMCs or T cells enriched from blood (not recorded which). Here the CDR3 DNA reads TGTGCCAGCAGTGAAGTCTACCAAGAGACCCAGTACTTC. Protein: CASSEVYQETQYF.